This T cell receptor beta chain came from a study of blood T cells in healthy people across ages. The CDR3 has 11 residues. V lost 7 bases and J lost 10, with 12 bases in between. The germline gives CDR1 SGDLS, CDR2 YYNGEE. Isolation yielded PBMCs, at least 7 million per sample, in every case. Whole-study findings and limits: Per million T cells, TCR beta diversity dropped about linearly as age rose.

This clonotype was picked up one time. Its antigen is currently unknown. Primed by a sample-barcoded 5' primer and a J-beta primer mix, a second PCR proceeded for 7 to 11 cycles. Each CDR3 protein is one row after TCRdb ran MiXCR on the 5' RACE reads. The sample includes about 900,000 distinct CDR3 sequences, approximately 59% of them seen just once. Sequencing was performed on blood. The clonotype originates from a man aged 30 to 39 in good health. The V gene is TRBV9, the J gene TRBJ2-1; unclear D gene. CDR3 nucleotides: TGTGCCAGCGCCAGCTCTCGGGAGCAGTTCTTC. Translated: CASASSREQFF.